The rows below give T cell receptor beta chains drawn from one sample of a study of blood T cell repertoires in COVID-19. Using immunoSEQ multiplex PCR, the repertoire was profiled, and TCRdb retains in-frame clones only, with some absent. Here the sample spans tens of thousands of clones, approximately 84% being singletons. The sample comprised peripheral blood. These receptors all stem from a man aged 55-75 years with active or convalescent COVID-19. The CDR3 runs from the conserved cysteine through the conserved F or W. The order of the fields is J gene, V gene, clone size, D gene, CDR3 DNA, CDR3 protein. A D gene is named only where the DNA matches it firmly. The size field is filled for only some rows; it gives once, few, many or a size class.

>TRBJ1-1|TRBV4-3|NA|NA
TGCGCCAGCAGCCAATACGGGGGTGGGAACACTGAAGCTTTCTTT
CASSQYGGGNTEAFF
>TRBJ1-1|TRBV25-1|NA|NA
TGTGCCAGCAGGCAGACGGGTCGGATGAACACTGAAGCTTTCTTT
CASRQTGRMNTEAFF
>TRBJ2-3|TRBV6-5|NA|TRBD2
TGTGCCAGCAGTCTAGCGGGGGGCCCCTCGGATACGCAGTATTTT
CASSLAGGPSDTQYF
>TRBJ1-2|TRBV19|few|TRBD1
TGTGCCAGTAGTCGGGACAGGGGGCCCGGCTACACCTTC
CASSRDRGPGYTF
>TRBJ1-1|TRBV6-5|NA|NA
TGTGCCAGCAGGGGGACATCCGTATTGAACACTGAAGCTTTCTTT
CASRGTSVLNTEAFF
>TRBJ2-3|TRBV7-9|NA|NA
TGTGCCAGCAGCCCACGGGACAAAATAACAGATACGCAGTATTTT
CASSPRDKITDTQYF
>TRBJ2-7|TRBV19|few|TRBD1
TGTGCCAGTGGGGACAGGGAAAGCTACGAGCAGTACTTC
CASGDRESYEQYF
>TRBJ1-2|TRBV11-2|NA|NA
TGTGCCAGCAGCTTAGACAGGGGTGGCTACACCTTC
CASSLDRGGYTF
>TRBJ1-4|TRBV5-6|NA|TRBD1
TGTGCCAGCAGATCCTCCGGGACAGGGAATGAAAAACTGTTTTTT
CASRSSGTGNEKLFF
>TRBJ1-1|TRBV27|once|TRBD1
TGTGCCAGCACCCCTCAATCAGGGGGAGTAGATACTGAAGCTTTCTTT
CASTPQSGGVDTEAFF
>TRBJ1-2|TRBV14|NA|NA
TGTGCCAGCAGCCAATCAGGGAACTATGGCTACACCTTC
CASSQSGNYGYTF
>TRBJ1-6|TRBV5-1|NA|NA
TGCGCCAGCAGCTTGGACAGCCCTCGGAATTCACCCCTCCACTTT
CASSLDSPRNSPLHF
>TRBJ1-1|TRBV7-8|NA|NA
TGTGCCAGCAGCCAAACCGGGGTTATTTTTACTGAAGCTTTCTTT
CASSQTGVIFTEAFF
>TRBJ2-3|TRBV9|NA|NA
TGTGCCAGCAGCCCCGGCCCTGGGCAGTACACAGATACGCAGTATTTT
CASSPGPGQYTDTQYF
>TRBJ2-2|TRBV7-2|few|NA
TGTGCCAGCAGCGCTAAGTACACCGGGGAGCTGTTTTTT
CASSAKYTGELFF